This T cell receptor (beta chain) was sequenced in a study of Ad26.COV2.S vaccination and SARS-CoV-2 variants. Overall study: The trial was COV1001 and the donor's arm was Ad26.COV2.S.

The germline V gene encodes CDR1 MNHNY and CDR2 SVGAGI (reference sequence). Trimming left V 0 bases short and J 1 base short, with 6 bases between. This CDR3 region has 14 residues. The table came from immunoSEQ multiplex PCR; TCRdb's copy has only in-frame clones and leaves some out. The sample records roughly 240,000 clones, approximately 88% being singletons. Indicated treatment: roughly 20 received Ad26.COV2.S at low or high dose, single or two shots; a few received placebo; per-sample allocation not given. Sample collection was performed on day 63 after the first vaccine or placebo injection. Boston provided a donor who was an adult aged 18-55 years.

This rearrangement joins TRBV6-6 to TRBJ2-5; D gene uncertain. The sequenced sample was peripheral blood, obtained in a trial of Ad26.COV2.S vaccine versus placebo. The source of this sequence is a person aged 18 to 65 who received the Ad26.COV2.S COVID-19 vaccine or a placebo. The CDR3 here is CASSYSSFQETQYF. The DNA of the CDR3 is TGTGCCAGCAGTTACTCCAGCTTCCAAGAGACCCAGTACTTC.